This T cell receptor (beta chain) came from a study of blood T cell repertoires in COVID-19. For the study at large: Acute and convalescent COVID-19 specimens originated in the United States, Italy and Spain. From T cells, B-cell-depleted T cells, or PBMCs came the material, which was cDNA or gDNA.

The authors' processing: It was from reference gene primer amplification that nucleated cell counts were estimated. The table came from immunoSEQ multiplex PCR; TCRdb's copy has only in-frame clones and leaves some out. From that table come the V and J calls and clone size; the DNA was used to work out D and trimming. The table shows tens of thousands of clones, with 91% occurring only once. Germline values: CDR1 SGHRS, CDR2 YFSETQ. Trimming shortened V by 0 bases and J by 0 bases, and 10 bases separated the two germline ends. The CDR3 extends over 16 amino acids. Sequenced: peripheral blood. The V call is TRBV5-1, the J call TRBJ2-1; D is unresolved. The clonotype was recovered from a human donor with active COVID-19. The donor label of this sample is uncertain. CDR3 DNA sequence: TGCGCCAGCAGCTTGGGTTCCGCGGCCTCCTACAATGAGCAGTTCTTC. This codes for CASSLGSAASYNEQFF.